A selection of T cell receptor beta chains follows, all from one sample in a study of beta chain features in type 1 diabetes. Repertoires were generated with immunoSEQ multiplex PCR, while TCRdb's copy carries only in-frame clones and drops some. The profile covers about 52,000 clones, with roughly two fifths appearing a single time and over 1.1% taken by the ten largest. Sequencing used Tregs from blood. All receptors derive from a man aged 25-45 years with type 1 diabetes. Both conserved end residues are part of each CDR3. The order of the fields is CDR3 protein, CDR3 DNA, J gene, CDR3 length, clone size, D gene, V gene. A D gene is named only where the DNA matches it firmly. The size entry is marked missing in some rows and otherwise reads once, few, many or a size class.

CASSSFQSAGGLSVYEQYF	TGTGCCAGCAGTTCTTTTCAGTCCGCGGGAGGGCTAAGTGTATACGAGCAGTACTTC	TRBJ2-7	19	-	TRBD2	TRBV28
CASSGDRQETQYF	TGTGCCAGCAGCGGCGACAGACAAGAGACCCAGTACTTC	TRBJ2-5	13	few	-	TRBV7-2
CASSLNSGDAEQYF	TGTGCCAGCAGCTTAAATAGCGGGGACGCCGAGCAGTACTTC	TRBJ2-7	14	-	TRBD2	TRBV7-7
CASSLDGVANEKLFF	TGTGCCAGCAGCTTAGACGGGGTGGCTAATGAAAAACTGTTTTTT	TRBJ1-4	15	-	-	TRBV7-2
CASSTLYEQYF	TGTGCCAGCAGTACTCTTTACGAGCAGTACTTC	TRBJ2-7	11	-	-	TRBV28
CASSSYGTGLSYEQYF	TGTGCCAGCAGCTCATACGGGACAGGGTTATCCTACGAGCAGTACTTC	TRBJ2-7	16	-	TRBD1	TRBV7-3
CAVRLAVPYEQYF	TGTGCCGTTCGACTAGCGGTTCCCTACGAGCAGTACTTC	TRBJ2-7	13	once	TRBD2	TRBV6-1
CASSLDFGPANVNEQFF	TGTGCCAGCAGCTTAGATTTTGGGCCGGCCAACGTCAATGAGCAGTTCTTC	TRBJ2-1	17	-	-	TRBV11-2
CASSMFQGQGTENIQYF	TGTGCCAGTAGTATGTTCCAGGGGCAGGGTACGGAAAACATTCAGTACTTC	TRBJ2-4	17	-	-	TRBV19
CASSPTGAVGETQYF	TGTGCCAGTAGTCCGACAGGGGCGGTAGGAGAGACCCAGTACTTC	TRBJ2-5	15	-	TRBD1	TRBV19
CASSAGPGQGSRGGQYF	TGTGCCAGCAGCGCTGGACCGGGACAGGGGTCCCGAGGCGGGCAGTACTTC	TRBJ2-7	17	-	TRBD1	TRBV7-2
CASSDYRVRYGYTF	TGTGCCAGTAGCGACTACAGGGTACGTTATGGCTACACCTTC	TRBJ1-2	14	-	-	TRBV19
CSAIHTDTQYF	TGCAGTGCCATTCACACAGATACGCAGTATTTT	TRBJ2-3	11	-	-	TRBV20-1
CASSSYHSGDYTQYF	TGTGCCAGCAGCTCATACCATAGCGGCGACTATACGCAGTATTTT	TRBJ2-3	15	-	-	TRBV7-6
CATTSNYEQYF	TGTGCCACCACTTCCAACTACGAGCAGTACTTC	TRBJ2-7	11	-	-	TRBV6-1
CASSLGQGSFFSTDTQYF	TGCGCCAGCAGCCTGGGACAGGGGAGCTTCTTTAGCACAGATACGCAGTATTTT	TRBJ2-3	18	-	TRBD1	TRBV5-1
CASSFSPLQYF	TGTGCCAGCAGCTTTTCTCCCCTGCAGTATTTT	TRBJ2-3	11	-	-	TRBV7-9
CASSVGRLAGEGEQFF	TGTGCCAGCAGCGTAGGGAGACTAGCGGGAGAGGGTGAGCAGTTCTTC	TRBJ2-1	16	-	TRBD2	TRBV9
CASSLNVAGGNTEAFF	TGTGCCAGCAGCTTAAACGTGGCGGGAGGGAACACTGAAGCTTTCTTT	TRBJ1-1	16	-	-	TRBV13
CASRKALGQNSNQPQHF	TGTGCCAGTAGGAAGGCCTTAGGACAGAATAGCAATCAGCCCCAGCATTTT	TRBJ1-5	17	-	-	TRBV19
CASTSGQNNEQFF	TGTGCCAGCACCTCGGGACAGAACAATGAGCAGTTCTTC	TRBJ2-1	13	-	TRBD1	TRBV27
CASSLNPLAGTGELFF	TGCGCCAGCAGCCTTAACCCACTAGCGGGCACCGGGGAGCTGTTTTTT	TRBJ2-2	16	-	TRBD2	TRBV5-1
CASSIGGTSANNEQFF	TGTGCCAGTAGTATAGGCGGGACTAGCGCCAACAATGAGCAGTTCTTC	TRBJ2-1	16	large	TRBD2	TRBV19
CASSFRGGNTEAFF	TGTGCCAGCAGCTTTCGGGGTGGGAACACTGAAGCTTTCTTT	TRBJ1-1	14	few	-	TRBV7-9
CAIYGKLPTDTQYF	TGTGCCATTTATGGCAAATTGCCCACAGATACGCAGTATTTT	TRBJ2-3	14	-	-	TRBV28
CASSQSGRDTQYF	TGTGCCAGCAGCCAGAGCGGCAGAGATACGCAGTATTTT	TRBJ2-3	13	-	-	TRBV4-2
CASSFSAGGTFGEKLFF	TGCGCCAGCAGCTTCTCGGCGGGGGGGACATTCGGCGAAAAACTGTTTTTT	TRBJ1-4	17	-	-	TRBV5-1
CASRARVLGEQFF	TGTGCCAGCAGAGCCAGGGTTTTGGGTGAGCAGTTCTTC	TRBJ2-1	13	medium-sized	-	TRBV28
CASSYSFSGPEAFF	TGTGCCAGCAGTTACTCGTTCTCAGGGCCTGAAGCTTTCTTT	TRBJ1-1	14	-	-	TRBV6-6
CASTLPQGTSGRGQFF	TGTGCCAGCACCCTTCCACAAGGGACTAGCGGGAGGGGACAGTTCTTC	TRBJ2-1	16	few	TRBD2	TRBV9
CASSLAGGARVYEQYF	TGTGCCAGCAGCTTAGCGGGGGGGGCTCGCGTGTACGAGCAGTACTTC	TRBJ2-7	16	-	-	TRBV7-9
CASSLAARGEQFF	TGTGCCAGCAGCTTAGCTGCCCGGGGGGAGCAGTTCTTC	TRBJ2-1	13	-	-	TRBV7-7
CASSEPNRDTYEQYF	TGTGCCAGCAGTGAACCTAACCGGGACACCTACGAGCAGTACTTC	TRBJ2-7	15	-	-	TRBV28
CASRGQGLSSYNEQFF	TGTGCCAGCAGGGGACAGGGGCTAAGCTCCTACAATGAGCAGTTCTTC	TRBJ2-1	16	-	TRBD1	TRBV27
CASSLPPNLRGETQYF	TGTGCCAGCAGCTTACCGCCTAACCTGCGGGGGGAGACCCAGTACTTC	TRBJ2-5	16	-	TRBD2	TRBV6-6
CASSSNRGPGEKLFF	TGTGCCAGCAGCTCGAACAGGGGACCGGGTGAAAAACTGTTTTTT	TRBJ1-4	15	-	TRBD1	TRBV7-2
CASSFNRDRGGYTF	TGTGCCAGCAGCTTTAACCGGGACAGGGGAGGCTACACCTTC	TRBJ1-2	14	-	TRBD1	TRBV9
CASRPGTGTDTQYF	TGTGCCAGCAGACCCGGGACTGGCACAGATACGCAGTATTTT	TRBJ2-3	14	few	-	TRBV28
CASSSRDTRFYEQYF	TGTGCCAGCAGCTCCCGGGACACGAGATTCTACGAGCAGTACTTC	TRBJ2-7	15	-	-	TRBV7-2
CASSVEGGGIGTQYF	TGTGCCAGCAGCGTGGAAGGTGGCGGGATCGGGACCCAGTACTTC	TRBJ2-5	15	few	-	TRBV9
CASSVGAGTSQETQYF	TGTGCCAGCAGCGTAGGCGCGGGGACTAGTCAAGAGACCCAGTACTTC	TRBJ2-5	16	-	TRBD2	TRBV9
CAWKGEGGYGYTF	TGTGCCTGGAAAGGAGAGGGTGGCTATGGCTACACCTTC	TRBJ1-2	13	-	-	TRBV30
CASSSGLAGGSEQFF	TGTGCCAGCAGCTCGGGACTAGCGGGAGGTAGCGAGCAGTTCTTC	TRBJ2-1	15	-	TRBD2	TRBV6-5